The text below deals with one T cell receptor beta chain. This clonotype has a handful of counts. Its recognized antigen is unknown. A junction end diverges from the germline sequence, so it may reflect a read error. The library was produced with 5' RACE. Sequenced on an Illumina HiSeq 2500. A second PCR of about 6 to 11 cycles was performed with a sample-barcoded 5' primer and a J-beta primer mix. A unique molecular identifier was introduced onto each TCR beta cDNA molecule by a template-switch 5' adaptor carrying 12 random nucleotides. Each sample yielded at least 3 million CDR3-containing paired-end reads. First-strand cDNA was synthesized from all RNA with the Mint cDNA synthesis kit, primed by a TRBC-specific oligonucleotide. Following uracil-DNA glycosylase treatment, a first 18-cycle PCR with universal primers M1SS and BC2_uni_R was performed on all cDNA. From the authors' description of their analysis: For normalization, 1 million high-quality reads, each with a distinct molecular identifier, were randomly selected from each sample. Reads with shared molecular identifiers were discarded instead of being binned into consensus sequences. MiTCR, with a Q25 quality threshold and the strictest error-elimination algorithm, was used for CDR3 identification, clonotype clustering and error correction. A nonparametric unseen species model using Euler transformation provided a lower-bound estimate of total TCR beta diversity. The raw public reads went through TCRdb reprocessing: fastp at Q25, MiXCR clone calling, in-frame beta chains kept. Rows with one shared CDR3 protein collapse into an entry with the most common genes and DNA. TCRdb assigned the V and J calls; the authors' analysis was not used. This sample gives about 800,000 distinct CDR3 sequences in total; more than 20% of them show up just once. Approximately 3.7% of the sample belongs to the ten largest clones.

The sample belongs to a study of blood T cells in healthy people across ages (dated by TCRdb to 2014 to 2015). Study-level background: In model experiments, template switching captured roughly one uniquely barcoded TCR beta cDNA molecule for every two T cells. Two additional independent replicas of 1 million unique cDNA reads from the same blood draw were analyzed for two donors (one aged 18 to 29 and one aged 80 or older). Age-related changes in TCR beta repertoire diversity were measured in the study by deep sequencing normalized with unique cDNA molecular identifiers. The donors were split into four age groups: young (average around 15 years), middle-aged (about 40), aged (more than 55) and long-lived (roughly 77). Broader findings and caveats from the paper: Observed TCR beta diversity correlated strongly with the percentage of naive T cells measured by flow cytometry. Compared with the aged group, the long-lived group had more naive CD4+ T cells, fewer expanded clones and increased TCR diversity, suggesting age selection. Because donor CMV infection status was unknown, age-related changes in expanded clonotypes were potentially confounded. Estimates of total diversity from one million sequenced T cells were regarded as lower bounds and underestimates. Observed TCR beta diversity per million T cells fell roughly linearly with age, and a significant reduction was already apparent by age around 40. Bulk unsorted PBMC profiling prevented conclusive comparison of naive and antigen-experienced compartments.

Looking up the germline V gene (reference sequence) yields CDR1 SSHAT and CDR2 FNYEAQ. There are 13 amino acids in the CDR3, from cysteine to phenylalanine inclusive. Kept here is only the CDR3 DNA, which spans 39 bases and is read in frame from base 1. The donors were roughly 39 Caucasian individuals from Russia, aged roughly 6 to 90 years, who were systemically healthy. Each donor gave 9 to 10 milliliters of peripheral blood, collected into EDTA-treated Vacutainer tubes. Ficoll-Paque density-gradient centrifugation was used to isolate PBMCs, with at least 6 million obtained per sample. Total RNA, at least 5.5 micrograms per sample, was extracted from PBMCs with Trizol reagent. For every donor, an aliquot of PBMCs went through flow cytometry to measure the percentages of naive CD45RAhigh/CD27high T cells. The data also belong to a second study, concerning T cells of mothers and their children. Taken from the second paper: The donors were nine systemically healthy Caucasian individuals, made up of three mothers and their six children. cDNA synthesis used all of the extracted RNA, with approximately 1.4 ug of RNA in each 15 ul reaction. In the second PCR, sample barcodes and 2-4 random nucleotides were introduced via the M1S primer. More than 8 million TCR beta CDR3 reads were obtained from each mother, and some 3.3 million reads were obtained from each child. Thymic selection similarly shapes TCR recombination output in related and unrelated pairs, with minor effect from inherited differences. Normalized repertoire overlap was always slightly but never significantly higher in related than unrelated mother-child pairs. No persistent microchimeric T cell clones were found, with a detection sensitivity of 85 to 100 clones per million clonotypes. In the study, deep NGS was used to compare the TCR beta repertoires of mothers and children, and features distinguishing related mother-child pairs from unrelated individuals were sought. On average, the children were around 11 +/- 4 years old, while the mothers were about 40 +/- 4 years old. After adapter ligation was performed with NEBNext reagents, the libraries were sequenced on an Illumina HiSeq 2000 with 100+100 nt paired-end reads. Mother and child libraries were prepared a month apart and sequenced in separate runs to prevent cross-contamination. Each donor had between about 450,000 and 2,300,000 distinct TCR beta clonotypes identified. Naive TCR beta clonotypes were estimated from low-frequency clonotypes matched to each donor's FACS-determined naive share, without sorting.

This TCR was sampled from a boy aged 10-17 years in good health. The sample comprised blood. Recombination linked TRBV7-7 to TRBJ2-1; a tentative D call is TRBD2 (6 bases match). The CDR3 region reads CASSLAEGREQFF. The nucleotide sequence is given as TGTGCTAGCAGCTTAGCGGAAGGACGGGAGCAGTTCTTC.